This paragraph covers one TCR beta chain sequence. Its antigen is undetermined. Germline V CDR1 and CDR2: LGHNA, YSLEER. This CDR3 is 16 amino acids long. With 0 bases removed from V and 4 bases from J, the gap between germline ends came to 13 bases. Measured with immunoSEQ multiplex PCR; TCRdb has only the in-frame clones, and not every one. The sample shows some 2,100,000 clones, approximately 95% of them seen only once. The sample originates from a study of shared clonotypes between healthy human individuals. Study-wide results and limits: Only blood was sampled; tissue repertoires likely differ.

Donors, without exception, were Caucasian adults residing in Nashville, Tennessee. Sequences were obtained from naive CD4+ T cells sorted from blood. Subset reported: CD45RA+ positively selected. V is TRBV4-3 and J is TRBJ2-1; D gene uncertain. The clonotype was recovered from a man between 18 and 35 years old in good health. CDR3 nucleotide sequence: TGCGCCAGCAGCCAAGAACTCCAGATTCGGTACAATGAGCAGTTCTTC. This translates into CASSQELQIRYNEQFF.